A selection of T cell receptor beta chains follows, all from one sample in a study of T-cell reconstitution after alpha-beta-depleted transplantation in children. A single record per CDR3 protein comes from TCRdb applying MiXCR to the PCR reads. This table holds about 500,000 distinct CDR3 sequences, over 25% found once. Sample: PBMCs from the stem cell graft donor, taken from the stem cell graft. All receptors derive from a human donor who donated a stem cell graft to a child with aplastic anemia. CDR3s include the opening cysteine and the closing phenylalanine or tryptophan. A D gene is named only where the DNA matches it firmly. The size of a clone is reported for some rows only, either as once, few or many, or as a class for expanded clones.

clone_size,d_call,j_call,v_call,cdr3_aa,cdr3_nt
.,TRBD1,TRBJ1-1,TRBV5-1,CASSQDRDLAEAFF,TGCGCCAGCAGCCAGGACAGGGATCTGGCTGAAGCTTTCTTT
.,.,TRBJ2-7,TRBV20-1,CSGTPRGLKSYEQYF,TGCAGTGGCACCCCGCGCGGGCTAAAATCCTACGAGCAGTACTTC
.,.,TRBJ2-1,TRBV12-3/TRBV12-4,CASREGDRGAGGPHNEQFF,TGTGCCAGCAGGGAGGGGGACAGGGGAGCGGGAGGGCCCCACAATGAGCAGTTCTTC
few,.,TRBJ1-1,TRBV10-3,CAISEADRGSNTEAFF,TGTGCCATCAGTGAGGCGGACCGAGGGTCCAACACTGAAGCTTTCTTT
few,.,TRBJ1-6,TRBV20-1,CSARDGDSSHSPLHF,TGCAGTGCTAGAGATGGAGACAGCTCACATTCACCCCTCCACTTT
.,TRBD1,TRBJ1-1,TRBV18,CASSPKQGGTEAFF,TGTGCCAGCTCACCCAAACAGGGGGGAACTGAAGCTTTCTTT
.,TRBD1,TRBJ1-1,TRBV5-1,CASSLVGGQTGEAFF,TGCGCCAGCAGCTTGGTGGGGGGACAGACGGGTGAAGCTTTCTTT
.,.,TRBJ2-3,TRBV20-1,CSAPSPRRATDTQYF,TGCAGTGCCCCTTCCCCCAGACGTGCCACAGATACGCAGTATTTT
.,TRBD2,TRBJ2-7,TRBV7-2,CASSSSGTTYEQYF,TGTGCCAGCAGCTCTAGCGGGACTACCTACGAGCAGTACTTC
.,.,TRBJ1-1,TRBV20-1,CSAREVGPNTEAFF,TGCAGTGCTAGAGAGGTTGGGCCGAACACTGAAGCTTTCTTT
.,.,TRBJ2-1,TRBV6-5,CASSYDTDSGPRANEQFF,TGTGCCAGCAGTTACGATACAGACTCTGGGCCGAGAGCCAATGAGCAGTTCTTC
.,.,TRBJ1-1,TRBV5-5,CASSPPRGLTEAFF,TGTGCCAGCAGCCCCCCTAGGGGTTTGACTGAAGCTTTCTTT
few,TRBD1,TRBJ1-1,TRBV30,CAWSGQGGTEAFF,TGTGCCTGGAGCGGACAGGGGGGCACTGAAGCTTTCTTT
.,.,TRBJ1-2,TRBV12-3/TRBV12-4,CASSPRPGGERNYGYTF,TGTGCCAGCAGTCCCCGGCCGGGGGGGGAGAGAAACTATGGCTACACCTTC
.,.,TRBJ2-5,TRBV9,CASSVESRGETQYF,TGTGCCAGCAGCGTAGAGTCCAGGGGAGAGACCCAGTACTTC
.,TRBD2,TRBJ2-3,TRBV7-2,CASSLTAAGDWVFTQYF,TGTGCCAGCAGCTTAACGGCGGCGGGGGACTGGGTTTTCACGCAGTATTTT
.,TRBD1,TRBJ1-1,TRBV6-1,CASSLNRGPTEAFF,TGTGCCAGCAGTCTGAACAGGGGACCCACTGAAGCTTTCTTT
few,.,TRBJ2-7,TRBV12-3/TRBV12-4,CASSWGAGVSEQYF,TGTGCCAGCAGCTGGGGGGCGGGAGTTAGCGAGCAGTACTTC
.,.,TRBJ1-5,TRBV29-1,CSVGEGVRQPQHF,TGCAGCGTCGGAGAGGGAGTTCGCCAGCCCCAGCATTTT
few,.,TRBJ2-7,TRBV25-1,CASVDYTSYEQYF,TGTGCCAGTGTAGATTATACCTCCTACGAGCAGTACTTC
few,.,TRBJ1-4,TRBV12-3/TRBV12-4,CASLAGFATNEKLFF,TGTGCCAGCTTGGCAGGATTTGCAACTAATGAAAAACTGTTTTTT
.,.,TRBJ1-5,TRBV12-3/TRBV12-4,CASSFTAGSQPQHF,TGTGCCAGCAGTTTTACGGCAGGAAGTCAGCCCCAGCATTTT
.,.,TRBJ1-5,TRBV6-1,CASSERGGISSNQPQHF,TGTGCCAGCAGTGAGAGGGGGGGAATTTCTAGCAATCAGCCCCAGCATTTT
.,TRBD2,TRBJ2-5,TRBV27,CASSLRLAGGAGETQYF,TGTGCCAGCAGTTTAAGACTAGCGGGAGGGGCAGGAGAGACCCAGTACTTC
once,.,TRBJ2-1,TRBV7-2,CASSLAGLVDEQFF,TGTGCCAGCAGCTTAGCGGGACTCGTCGATGAGCAGTTCTTC
few,.,TRBJ1-5,TRBV28,CASSFTGDYSNQPQHF,TGTGCCAGCAGTTTTACAGGAGATTATAGCAATCAGCCCCAGCATTTT
.,.,TRBJ2-4,TRBV30,CAWSAGFGTKNIQYF,TGTGCCTGGAGCGCGGGGTTCGGAACCAAAAACATTCAGTACTTC
.,.,TRBJ1-6,TRBV20-1,CSAPWESTYNSPLHF,TGCAGTGCTCCTTGGGAGTCCACCTATAATTCACCCCTCCACTTT
.,TRBD2,TRBJ2-1,TRBV20-1,CSATGLAGSPTYNEQFF,TGCAGTGCCACGGGACTAGCGGGCTCACCCACCTACAATGAGCAGTTCTTC
few,.,TRBJ1-5,TRBV6-1,CASSDRQGQPQHF,TGTGCCAGCAGCGACCGGCAGGGTCAGCCCCAGCATTTT
.,.,TRBJ1-5,TRBV6-2/TRBV6-3,CASSSDSSWQPQHF,TGTGCCAGCAGTTCGGACAGTTCTTGGCAGCCCCAGCATTTT
.,.,TRBJ2-1,TRBV27,CASEGLGANEQFF,TGTGCCAGCGAGGGCCTAGGTGCCAATGAGCAGTTCTTC
.,TRBD1,TRBJ1-2,TRBV29-1,CSVDRGPIGYTF,TGCAGCGTGGACAGGGGACCCATTGGCTACACCTTC
.,.,TRBJ2-7,TRBV28,CASNEGRSYEQYF,TGTGCCAGCAATGAGGGCAGGTCCTACGAGCAGTACTTC
.,TRBD1,TRBJ1-5,TRBV12-3/TRBV12-4,CASRLGQVHNQPQHF,TGTGCCAGCAGACTAGGACAGGTTCACAATCAGCCCCAGCATTTT
few,.,TRBJ2-3,TRBV5-1,CASSLALAWTDTQYF,TGCGCCAGCAGCTTGGCTTTAGCGTGGACAGATACGCAGTATTTT
.,TRBD2,TRBJ2-1,TRBV5-1,CASSGQGLVLEQFF,TGCGCCAGCAGCGGCCAAGGACTAGTTTTAGAGCAGTTCTTC
.,TRBD2,TRBJ2-1,TRBV18,CASSPPAPSGSNEQFF,TGTGCCAGCTCACCACCGGCTCCTAGCGGGAGCAATGAGCAGTTCTTC
few,.,TRBJ2-2,TRBV28,CASSLDQGSAGELFF,TGTGCCAGCAGTTTGGATCAGGGGTCCGCCGGGGAGCTGTTTTTT
.,.,TRBJ2-6,TRBV6-2/TRBV6-3,CASSYGAGYGANVLTF,TGTGCCAGCAGTTATGGGGCAGGGTACGGGGCCAACGTCCTGACTTTC
.,TRBD1,TRBJ1-2,TRBV20-1,CSALTGDFYGYTF,TGCAGTGCCTTGACAGGGGATTTCTATGGCTACACCTTC
.,.,TRBJ1-1,TRBV20-1,CSARGRVKGNTEAFF,TGCAGTGCTAGGGGCAGGGTAAAGGGGAACACTGAAGCTTTCTTT
once,.,TRBJ2-3,TRBV5-4,CASSLVDSTDTQYF,TGTGCCAGCAGCTTGGTGGATAGCACAGATACGCAGTATTTT
.,.,TRBJ2-1,TRBV7-2,CASSLAQVGEQFF,TGTGCCAGCAGCTTAGCGCAGGTGGGGGAGCAGTTCTTC
few,TRBD1,TRBJ1-1,TRBV3-1,CASSPPIRQGKNTEAFF,TGTGCCAGCAGCCCCCCCATTCGACAGGGGAAGAACACTGAAGCTTTCTTT
few,TRBD2,TRBJ2-3,TRBV25-1,CASSDPPGTSGWTDTQYF,TGTGCCAGCAGTGATCCCCCCGGGACTAGCGGGTGGACGGATACGCAGTATTTT